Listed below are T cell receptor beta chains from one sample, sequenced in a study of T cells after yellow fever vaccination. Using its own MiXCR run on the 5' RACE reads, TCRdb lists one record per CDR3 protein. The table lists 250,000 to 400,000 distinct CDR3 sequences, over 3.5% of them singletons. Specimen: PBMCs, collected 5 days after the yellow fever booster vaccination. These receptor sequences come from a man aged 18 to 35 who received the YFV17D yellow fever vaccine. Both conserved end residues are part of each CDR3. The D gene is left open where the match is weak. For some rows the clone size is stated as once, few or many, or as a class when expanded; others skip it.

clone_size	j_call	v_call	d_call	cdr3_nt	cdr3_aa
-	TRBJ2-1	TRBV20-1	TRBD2	TGCAGTGCCCCTCGGGGGGGCTGGGATGAGCAGTTCTTC	CSAPRGGWDEQFF
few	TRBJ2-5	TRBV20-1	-	TGCAGTGCTAGTTACTCCGGGGTTCAAGAGACCCAGTACTTC	CSASYSGVQETQYF
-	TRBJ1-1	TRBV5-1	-	TGCGCCAGCAGCTTGATAAGCAGGGGAGGGACTGAAGCTTTCTTT	CASSLISRGGTEAFF
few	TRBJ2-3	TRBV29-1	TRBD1	TGCAGCGTAGCACGGGGACAGGGAAACGCAGATACGCAGTATTTT	CSVARGQGNADTQYF
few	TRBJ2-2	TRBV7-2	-	TGTGCCAGCAGCCCGGGACTCTCGAACGGGGAGCTGTTTTTT	CASSPGLSNGELFF
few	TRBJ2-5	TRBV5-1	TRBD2	TGCGCCAGCAGCCCCGGGGGGGGGCGCGGGGAGACCCAGTACTTC	CASSPGGGRGETQYF
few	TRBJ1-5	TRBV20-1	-	TGCAGTGCTAGTGCAGGATCGACTCATAGCAATCAGCCCCAGCATTTT	CSASAGSTHSNQPQHF
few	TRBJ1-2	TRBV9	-	TGTGCCAGCAGCGTAGACTGGAGACAGAATCCCGCGTATGGCTACACCTTC	CASSVDWRQNPAYGYTF
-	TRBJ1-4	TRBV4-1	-	TGCGCCAGCAGCCAAGATCAGAGGGGCTCTAATGAAAAACTGTTTTTT	CASSQDQRGSNEKLFF
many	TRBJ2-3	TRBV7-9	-	TGTGCCAGCAGCTTTTCAGGGGACACAGATACGCAGTATTTT	CASSFSGDTDTQYF
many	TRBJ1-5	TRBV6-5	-	TGTGCCAGCAGCGCGGGGGGCCACAATCAGCCCCAGCATTTT	CASSAGGHNQPQHF
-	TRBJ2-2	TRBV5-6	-	TGTGCCAGCAGCTTGGGACTGGGGGAGAACACCGGGGAGCTGTTTTTT	CASSLGLGENTGELFF
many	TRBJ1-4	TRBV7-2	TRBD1	TGTGCCAGCAGCGTGGGACAGGGGGATGAAAAACTGTTTTTT	CASSVGQGDEKLFF
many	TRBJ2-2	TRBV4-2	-	TGTGCCAGCAGCCAAGATGTGGTGAGAGAGGGTTTGAACACCGGGGAGCTGTTTTTT	CASSQDVVREGLNTGELFF
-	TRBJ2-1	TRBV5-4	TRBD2	TGTGCCAGCAGGGGGACTAGCGGGGGCCCCCGGGAGCAGTTCTTC	CASRGTSGGPREQFF
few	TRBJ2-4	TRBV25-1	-	TGTGCCAGCAGTGAGTCAGGGGCTGGGGCCAAAAACATTCAGTACTTC	CASSESGAGAKNIQYF
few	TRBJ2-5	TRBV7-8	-	TGTGCCAGCAGCCCGCGTAGGGGAAGGGGCCAAGAGACCCAGTACTTC	CASSPRRGRGQETQYF